Following are 32 T cell receptor beta chains from one sample sequenced in a study of blood T cell repertoires in COVID-19. Assay used: immunoSEQ multiplex PCR; TCRdb lists only in-frame clones, some missing. The sample has about 150,000 clones; roughly 84% are singletons. The material sequenced was peripheral blood. Receptors were obtained from a woman aged 50 to 60 with acute or convalescent COVID-19.

This chain joins TRBV9 and TRBJ2-3, with 8 bases lining up with TRBD2. There are 15 residues in the CDR3. CDR1 and CDR2 (germline): SGDLS, YYNGEE. V gave up 4 bases and J gave up 0 bases; unmatched junction bases: 4. This CDR3 is CASSLTSGSTDTQYF. The CDR3 nucleotides read TGTGCCAGCAGCCTCACTAGCGGAAGCACAGATACGCAGTATTTT.

The V and J genes are TRBV12-5 and TRBJ1-1; 9 positions agree with TRBD1. CDR3 length: 13 amino acids. The germline V gene has CDR1 LGHNT and CDR2 FRNRAP. V gave up 1 base and J gave up 12 bases; unmatched junction bases: 6. The CDR3 nucleotides read TGTGCTAGTGGTTTGGCCGGGACAGGGAGTACTTTCTTT. Its protein product is CASGLAGTGSTFF.

This clone turned up a few times. This chain links TRBV19 with TRBJ1-5; possibly TRBD1 for D (5 bases). V shed 3 bases and J shed 5 bases, with 17 bases lying between them. CDR1 LNHDA and CDR2 SQIVND come from the germline V gene (reference sequence). There are 16 residues in the CDR3. The CDR3 DNA is TGTGCCAGTAGTATGGGGGACCCGACGGGGGATCAGCCCCAGCATTTT. Protein: CASSMGDPTGDQPQHF.

This rearrangement joins TRBV21-1 to TRBJ1-2; the table calls TRBD1, which could not be checked here. TRBV21-1 is a pseudogene locus. The CDR3 covers 15 residues. DNA for the CDR3: TGTGCCAGCAGCAAATGGGGACAGAGGAGGCATGGCTACACCTTC. Translating it yields CASSKWGQRRHGYTF.

V is TRBV5-4 and J is TRBJ1-3, with D unresolved. In germline, CDR1 is SGHNT, CDR2 YYREEE (reference sequence). CDR3 length: 15 amino acids. V dropped 5 bases and J dropped 0 bases, with 12 bases sitting between them. CDR3 protein: CASSKSADSGNTIYF. CDR3 DNA sequence: TGTGCCAGCAGTAAGTCAGCGGACTCTGGAAACACCATATATTTT.

V and J are TRBV7-8 and TRBJ2-1; 7 bases line up with TRBD2. This CDR3 contains 15 residues. V lost 5 bases and J lost 5; bases outside the gene matches: 9. The V gene's germline CDR1 is SGHVS and CDR2 FQNEAQ. The CDR3 is CASSPRGGMNNEQFF. Here the CDR3 DNA reads TGTGCCAGCAGCCCTCGGGGAGGGATGAACAATGAGCAGTTCTTC.

V gene TRBV2 combines with J gene TRBJ2-7, with D hard to call. The germline V and J ends were trimmed by 8 bases and 2 bases, with 4 bases remaining between them. CDR1 and CDR2 from the germline V gene are SNHLY and FYNNEI. The CDR3 has 10 amino acids. CDR3 sequence (DNA): TGTGCCAGCGGCCCCTACGAGCAGTACTTC. It codes for CASGPYEQYF. Together with reference TRBV2 and TRBJ2-7, the CDR3 gives the full variable domain: EPEVTQTPSHQVTQMGQEVILRCVPISNHLYFYWYRQILGQKVEFLVSFYNNEISEKSEIFDDQFSVERPDGSNFTLKIRSTKLEDSAMYFCASGPYEQYFGPGTRLTVT.

This clone was detected only a few times. The V call is TRBV29-1, the J call TRBJ1-2; 10 bases map to TRBD1. In germline, CDR1 is SQVTM, CDR2 ANQGSEA. Trimming cost V 4 bases and J 4 bases; bases outside gene matches: 6. CDR3 size: 14 residues. CDR3 in amino acids: CSVAGTGVFYGYTF. The CDR3 nucleotides read TGCAGCGTTGCCGGGACAGGGGTTTTCTATGGCTACACCTTC.

This rearrangement joins TRBV19 to TRBJ1-1, with a tentative D call TRBD1 (5 bases). Trimming stripped 1 base from V and 1 base from J, with 13 bases between. Germline assignment: CDR1 LNHDA and CDR2 SQIVND (reference sequence). The CDR3 length is 16 residues. CDR3 amino acids: CASSIADRQPNTEAFF. In DNA form, the CDR3 reads TGTGCCAGTAGTATAGCGGACCGACAGCCGAACACTGAAGCTTTCTTT.

The chain employs TRBV6-5 and TRBJ2-7; maybe TRBD1 (6 bases). CDR1 is MNHEY, CDR2 SVGAGI, per germline. The length of the CDR3 is 11 residues. V lost 8 bases and J lost 11, with 16 bases in between. Here the CDR3 DNA reads TGTGCCAGCGTAAAGGGAACAGGGAAGTACTTC. Encoded protein: CASVKGTGKYF.

The rearrangement joins TRBV7-3 to TRBJ1-1; possible D gene TRBD1, 5 bases. Germline values: CDR1 SGHTA, CDR2 FQGTGA. This CDR3 is 14 amino acids long. Trimming shortened V by 6 bases and J by 0 bases, and 11 bases separated the two germline ends. CDR3 bases: TGTGCCAGCAGATCCGACAGTGTGAACACTGAAGCTTTCTTT. Translated: CASRSDSVNTEAFF.

The DNA for the CDR3 is TGTGCCAGCAGCTTAGGGGGGGTCGTGACCTCTGGAAACACCATATATTTT. Its protein is CASSLGGVVTSGNTIYF. V is TRBV7-2 and J is TRBJ1-3; maybe TRBD1 (5 bases). In germline, CDR1 is SGHTA, CDR2 FQGNSA. V was pared by 1 base and J by 0 bases, with 13 bases between. CDR3 size: 17 residues. The complete variable domain, with remaining parts taken from reference TRBV7-2 and TRBJ1-3, reads GAGVSQSPSNKVTEKGKDVELRCDPISGHTALYWYRQSLGQGLEFLIYFQGNSAPDKSGLPSDRFSAERTGGSVSTLTIQRTQQEDSAVYLCASSLGGVVTSGNTIYFGEGSWLTVV.

This rearrangement joins TRBV2 to TRBJ2-6, with 8 bases fitting TRBD1. J was trimmed by 4 bases and V by 8 bases; bases with no gene match: 7. Per germline, CDR1 SNHLY and CDR2 FYNNEI. The CDR3 extends over 15 amino acids. The CDR3 spells CASDGQGLGANVLTF. DNA for the CDR3: TGTGCCAGCGACGGACAGGGACTGGGGGCCAACGTCCTGACTTTC. Full variable domain (rest looked up from reference TRBV2 and TRBJ2-6): EPEVTQTPSHQVTQMGQEVILRCVPISNHLYFYWYRQILGQKVEFLVSFYNNEISEKSEIFDDQFSVERPDGSNFTLKIRSTKLEDSAMYFCASDGQGLGANVLTFGAGSRLTVL.

This chain links TRBV7-9 with TRBJ1-4; possible D gene TRBD1, 6 bases. The CDR3 length is 18 residues. Germline loops: CDR1 SEHNR, CDR2 FQNEAQ (reference sequence). Trimming took off 5 bases at V and 0 bases at J, with 19 bases between the two ends. Here the CDR3 reads CASSPRRTEITTNEKLFF. The CDR3 DNA follows: TGTGCCAGCAGCCCGAGACGGACAGAGATAACAACTAATGAAAAACTGTTTTTT.

The gene calls are TRBV7-2 and TRBJ1-1, with 12 bases aligning to TRBD1. Losses at the gene ends were 6 bases for V and 1 base for J; bases not matched to a gene: 3. The CDR3 sequence is 15 residues long. Germline V lookup: CDR1 SGHTA, CDR2 FQGNSA. The CDR3 is CASRGQGAENTEAFF. CDR3 bases: TGTGCCAGCAGGGGACAGGGGGCAGAGAACACTGAAGCTTTCTTT.

The chain uses TRBV2 and TRBJ2-3; possible D gene TRBD2, 5 bases. Between the trimmed V and J ends, which lost 6 bases and 1 base, there was a span of 14 bases. CDR1 is SNHLY, CDR2 FYNNEI, per germline. This CDR3 is 15 amino acids long. CDR3 sequence: CASSAQTGGTDTQYF. The DNA for the CDR3 is TGTGCCAGCAGCGCCCAAACCGGGGGCACAGATACGCAGTATTTT.

This clone was picked up one time. The chain links TRBV6-2 or TRBV6-3 to TRBJ2-3; maybe TRBD2 (5 bases). Trimming took 5 bases from V and 0 from J, leaving 21 bases between them. Looked up from germline, CDR1 is MNHEY and CDR2 is SVGEGT. This CDR3 comprises 18 residues. The CDR3 nucleotides are TGTGCCAGCAGTCAGGTCCCGTCGGGATCGTGGAGCACAGATACGCAGTATTTT. As protein: CASSQVPSGSWSTDTQYF.

The chain has TRBV20-1 and TRBJ2-1; 11 bases map to TRBD2. Germline CDR1 is DFQATT and CDR2 is SNEGSKA (reference sequence). Germline trimming cut 3 bases from V and 7 bases from J; bases unmatched to any gene: 8. The CDR3 consists of 15 residues. The chain's CDR3 is CSASKLAGGVNEQFF. The CDR3 nucleotides read TGCAGTGCTAGTAAGCTAGCGGGAGGTGTAAATGAGCAGTTCTTC.

V usage is TRBV6-1 and J usage is TRBJ1-4; 7 bases align to TRBD1. The CDR3 is 15 residues long. Trimming took 0 bases from V and 7 from J; bases not matched to a gene: 5. CDR1 MNHNS and CDR2 SASEGT come from the germline V gene. CDR3 DNA: TGTGCCAGCAGTGAAGCGACAGGGACGGGTGAAAAACTGTTTTTT. As protein: CASSEATGTGEKLFF.

This clone is a singleton in its sample. The chain carries TRBV2 and TRBJ2-5; D might be TRBD2 (5 bases). There are 12 residues in the CDR3. In germline, CDR1 is SNHLY, CDR2 FYNNEI. CDR3: CASGFVEETQYF. The DNA for the CDR3 is TGTGCTTCGGGGTTCGTGGAGGAGACCCAGTACTTC.

This clone was seen a handful of times. The chain links TRBV5-5 to TRBJ1-1; no reliable D call. CDR1 SGHKS and CDR2 YYEKEE come from the germline V gene (reference sequence). CDR3 size: 13 residues. Trimming took 4 bases from V and 4 from J, leaving 11 bases between them. CDR3 DNA: TGTGCCAGCAGCGCCGACTGGAGCACTGAAGCTTTCTTT. It specifies CASSADWSTEAFF.

This chain connects TRBV27 to TRBJ2-1; 12 bases are shared with TRBD1. The CDR3 is made up of 15 amino acids. The J segment lost 9 bases and the V segment lost 8 bases, leaving 11 bases of the junction unmatched. Germline CDR1 and CDR2: MNHEY and SMNVEV (reference sequence). Here the CDR3 DNA reads TGTGCCAGCGGTTCACCCTGGGACAGGGGGCTTGAGCAGTTCTTC. It yields the protein CASGSPWDRGLEQFF.

As DNA, the CDR3 is TGTGCCAGCAAGGTCGCCAGGGTGAACACCGGGGAGCTGTTTTTT. Amino acids: CASKVARVNTGELFF. This chain uses TRBV2 with TRBJ2-2; tentatively, D is TRBD1 (5 bases). V dropped 7 bases and J dropped 1 base, with 13 bases sitting between them. Germline CDR1 SNHLY, CDR2 FYNNEI. The CDR3 sequence is 15 residues long.

V usage is TRBV7-9 and J usage is TRBJ2-1, with TRBD1 identical over 8 bases. CDR3 length equals 14 residues. Germline V gene sequence: CDR1 SEHNR, CDR2 FQNEAQ (reference sequence). V lost 2 bases and J lost 7; bases outside the gene matches: 4. CDR3 sequence: CASSLTQGENEQFF. The CDR3, as DNA: TGTGCCAGCAGCTTAACACAGGGGGAGAATGAGCAGTTCTTC.

This chain links TRBV19 with TRBJ2-1, with TRBD2 identical over 11 bases. Losses at the gene ends were 0 bases for V and 3 bases for J; bases not matched to a gene: 1. CDR3 length equals 16 residues. CDR1 is LNHDA and CDR2 is SQIVND in the germline V gene (reference sequence). The CDR3 region has the DNA TGTGCCAGTAGTATAGAGGGACTAGCGGACTACAATGAGCAGTTCTTC. Translation: CASSIEGLADYNEQFF.

This clone has just a few counts. The chain is built from TRBV27 and TRBJ2-6, with 9 bases fitting TRBD1. The CDR3 is 16 amino acids. Trimming took 4 bases from V and 4 from J; bases not matched to a gene: 5. Per germline, CDR1 MNHEY and CDR2 SMNVEV (reference sequence). The CDR3 is CASSSGTGSGANVLTF. For the CDR3, the DNA is TGTGCCAGCAGTTCCGGGACAGGGTCCGGGGCCAACGTCCTGACTTTC.

This chain connects TRBV20-1 to TRBJ1-2, with D unclear. The V and J ends lost 6 bases and 9 bases respectively, with 14 bases between them. Germline-derived CDR1 and CDR2 are DFQATT and SNEGSKA (reference sequence). The CDR3 is 11 residues long. CDR3 nucleotide sequence: TGCAGTGCCCCCCCGGTTTCCCGCTACACCTTC. Translating gives CSAPPVSRYTF.

This clone was recorded only once. The rearrangement links TRBV14 to TRBJ1-1; TRBD1 aligns across 10 bases. CDR1 and CDR2 from the germline V gene are SGHDN and FVKESK. The trim removed 2 bases at V and 5 bases at J, leaving 5 bases unmatched. The CDR3 length is 15 residues. The CDR3 region has the DNA TGTGCCAGCAGCCAAATACCGGGACAGGGGACTGAAGCTTTCTTT. As protein: CASSQIPGQGTEAFF.

V gene TRBV6-5 combines with J gene TRBJ1-2; D gene unclear. This CDR3 contains 14 residues. In germline, CDR1 is MNHEY, CDR2 SVGAGI. V was clipped by 0 bases and J by 8 bases, with 13 bases between them. Here the CDR3 reads CASSYSHRMGGYTF. CDR3 nucleotides: TGTGCCAGCAGTTACTCGCACCGGATGGGCGGCTACACCTTC.

The genes are TRBV6-5 and TRBJ1-5, with unresolved D. Between the trimmed V and J ends, which lost 8 bases and 3 bases, there was a span of 8 bases. Per germline, CDR1 MNHEY and CDR2 SVGAGI. CDR3 length equals 12 residues. The CDR3 region has the DNA TGTGCCAGCCAGGATTACAATCAGCCCCAGCATTTT. This gives the protein CASQDYNQPQHF.

Only a few counts were recorded for this clone. The J gene is TRBJ1-6, the V gene TRBV30; a possible D gene is TRBD1 (5 bases). Per the germline V gene, CDR1 is GTSNPN and CDR2 is SVGIG (reference sequence). V was pared by 0 bases and J by 7 bases, with 10 bases between. The CDR3 totals 14 residues. The DNA of the CDR3 is TGTGCCTGGAGTGTCAGGGCTGGGAATTCACCCCTCCACTTT. This translates into CAWSVRAGNSPLHF.

The chain recombines TRBV5-1 with TRBJ2-1, with D possibly TRBD1 on 6 matching bases. Deletions cut 1 base from V and 1 base from J, with 9 bases between. This CDR3 is 15 amino acids long. From germline, CDR1 is SGHRS and CDR2 YFSETQ. In DNA form, the CDR3 reads TGCGCCAGCAGCTTGAATACAGGGTCCTACAATGAGCAGTTCTTC. As protein: CASSLNTGSYNEQFF.